A single T cell receptor (beta chain) is shown here with its context. TCRdb re-called the 5' RACE reads and gives one entry per CDR3 protein, without DNA. The sample shows around 450,000 distinct CDR3 sequences, and 2.4% sits with its ten largest clones. CDR1 is KGHSH, CDR2 LQKENI, per germline. The length of the CDR3 is 13 residues. The sample originates from a study of monozygotic twins with inflammatory bowel disease. The genes are TRBV18 and TRBJ1-3. The receptor's source is a human donor with ulcerative colitis or Crohn's disease, or a healthy co-twin of an affected twin (not recorded which). Sequencing input: blood. CDR3: CASSPTQGNTIYF.